The 18 T cell receptor beta chains below all came from one sample that was sequenced in a study of T cell repertoires in cytomegalovirus infection. TCRdb reprocessed the reads with MiXCR, giving one entry per CDR3 protein. The sample lists around 310,000 distinct CDR3 sequences, roughly 16% occurring once. The specimen sequenced was PBMCs. Source of these receptors: a human donor in good health (CMV status not recorded). Some clones in this sample may be carry-over from other donors' samples.

This clonotype was recorded a few times. The rearrangement uses TRBV28 and TRBJ1-4; TRBD1 matches 10 bases. Unmatched junction bases numbered 6, after V lost 1 base and J lost 4 bases. The germline gives CDR1 MDHEN, CDR2 SYDVKM. The CDR3 has 17 residues. DNA for the CDR3: TGTGCCAGCAGTTTATTGGACAGGGGGTCTAATAATGAAAAACTGTTTTTT. It codes for CASSLLDRGSNNEKLFF.

V gene TRBV25-1 combines with J gene TRBJ2-5; TRBD1 might be the D (5 bases). Trimming removed 0 bases from V and 3 bases from J, with 5 bases in between. The germline V gene encodes CDR1 MGHDK and CDR2 SYGVNS. The CDR3 contains 13 residues. The DNA for the CDR3 is TGTGCCAGCAGTGAATACAGGGAAGAGACCCAGTACTTC. Its translation: CASSEYREETQYF.

This clonotype came up many times. The chain recombines TRBV25-1 with TRBJ2-7; D is unclear. The CDR3 spans 15 residues. V lost 1 base to trimming and J lost 4 bases, with 14 bases between them. Germline CDR1 and CDR2: MGHDK and SYGVNS. The CDR3 DNA follows: TGTGCCAGCAGTGAATTTGGTAGGTACGAGTACGAGCAGTACTTC. This gives the protein CASSEFGRYEYEQYF.

The chain carries TRBV7-2 and TRBJ1-2, with a possible D match to TRBD1 (6 bases). The CDR3 sequence is 15 residues long. The germline V gene has CDR1 SGHTA and CDR2 FQGNSA. Trimming left V 1 base short and J 7 bases short, with 16 bases between. The CDR3 DNA follows: TGTGCCAGCAGCTTAGGAACGGGGGCGTCTGGTGGCTACACCTTC. Its protein product is CASSLGTGASGGYTF.

This clonotype showed up many times. The gene calls are TRBV4-3 and TRBJ2-2; unclear D gene. The V and J ends lost 1 base and 1 base respectively, with 7 bases between them. Germline V gives CDR1 LGHNA, CDR2 YSLEER. The CDR3 is made up of 15 amino acids. The CDR3: CASSQGPLNTGELFF. DNA of the CDR3: TGCGCCAGCAGCCAAGGCCCCTTGAACACCGGGGAGCTGTTTTTT.

This chain uses TRBV5-1 with TRBJ2-3; 7 bases line up with TRBD1. Germline CDR1 is SGHRS and CDR2 is YFSETQ. The J segment lost 8 bases and the V segment lost 0 bases, leaving 9 bases of the junction unmatched. The CDR3 consists of 15 residues. The CDR3, as DNA: TGCGCCAGCAGCTTGGCAGGGACAGTTACGGGTACGCAGTATTTT. It specifies CASSLAGTVTGTQYF.

Ten or more counts support this clonotype. The chain joins TRBV20-1 to TRBJ2-7; a possible D gene is TRBD2 (5 bases). V lost 3 bases to trimming and J lost 5 bases, with 8 bases between them. The CDR3 contains 11 residues. Germline V gene sequence: CDR1 DFQATT, CDR2 SNEGSKA (reference sequence). The CDR3 sequence is CSASPSNEQYF. CDR3 bases: TGCAGTGCTAGCCCTAGCAACGAGCAGTACTTC.

CDR3 residues: CASSLSGGGAPDTQYF. The CDR3 coding sequence is TGTGCCAGCAGTTTATCAGGCGGGGGGGCCCCAGATACGCAGTATTTT. The chain has TRBV28 and TRBJ2-3; 9 bases match TRBD2. Germline CDR1 and CDR2: MDHEN and SYDVKM. This CDR3 contains 16 residues. The V gene end was trimmed by 1 base and the J gene end by 4 bases; junction bases not matched to a gene: 6.

This clonotype was counted a few times. As DNA, the CDR3 is TGTGCCAGCAGTTACTCCTCGTTCGGGGCCTTAGATACGCAGTATTTT. It encodes CASSYSSFGALDTQYF. V gene TRBV6-5 combines with J gene TRBJ2-3; the D gene could be TRBD1 or TRBD2 (5 bases each). From germline, CDR1 is MNHEY and CDR2 SVGAGI. V dropped 0 bases and J dropped 5 bases, with 15 bases sitting between them. The CDR3 spans 16 residues.

This rearrangement joins TRBV6-2 or TRBV6-3 to TRBJ2-7; 11 bases align to TRBD1. Germline-derived CDR1 and CDR2 are MNHEY and SVGEGT. V shed 5 bases and J 4 bases; nucleotides not matched to a gene: 7. CDR3 length: 15 residues. The CDR3 loop is CASSRWGTGGYEQYF. CDR3 bases: TGTGCCAGCAGTCGATGGGGGACAGGGGGATACGAGCAGTACTTC.

The chain is built from TRBV27 and TRBJ2-2, with TRBD1 matching 12 bases. This CDR3 has 19 residues. Germline loops: CDR1 MNHEY, CDR2 SMNVEV (reference sequence). Trimming cost V 5 bases and J 2 bases; bases outside gene matches: 12. The DNA of the CDR3 is TGTGCCAGCAGTCGCTGGGACAGGGGGCTGGCCCGAAACACCGGGGAGCTGTTTTTT. Its protein is CASSRWDRGLARNTGELFF.

This clonotype appeared many times. The gene calls are TRBV27 and TRBJ2-1; TRBD2 might be the D (7 bases). Per germline, CDR1 MNHEY and CDR2 SMNVEV (reference sequence). Trimming shortened V by 5 bases and J by 5 bases, and 16 bases separated the two germline ends. The CDR3 loop spans 15 amino acids. CDR3 residues: CASSPPRGPNNEQFF. CDR3 DNA sequence: TGTGCCAGCAGTCCCCCGCGGGGGCCTAACAATGAGCAGTTCTTC.

This clonotype has ten or more counts. The chain is built from TRBV12-3 or TRBV12-4 and TRBJ2-2, with no clear D. The V end lost 3 bases, the J end lost 6 bases, and 11 bases lay between the germline ends. The CDR3 is 14 residues long. The CDR3 loop is CASSLNGQSGELFF. The CDR3 region has the DNA TGTGCCAGCAGTTTGAACGGCCAGTCCGGGGAGCTGTTTTTT.

This clonotype appeared many times. This chain uses TRBV12-3 or TRBV12-4 with TRBJ1-1, with a weak D call TRBD1 (5 bases). V was clipped by 4 bases and J by 3 bases, with 9 bases between them. The CDR3 has 13 amino acids. The CDR3 sequence is CASSSRDDTEAFF. CDR3 nucleotide sequence: TGTGCCAGCAGTTCCAGGGACGACACTGAAGCTTTCTTT.

The V and J genes are TRBV15 and TRBJ1-5; D perhaps matches TRBD1 (5 bases). CDR1 LNHNV and CDR2 YYDKDF come from the germline V gene (reference sequence). The CDR3 totals 15 residues. The ends were cut back, 4 bases at V and 0 bases at J, with 10 bases in the middle. The CDR3 DNA is TGTGCCACCAGCACCTCAGGGAATAGCAATCAGCCCCAGCATTTT. It yields the protein CATSTSGNSNQPQHF. Complete variable domain (other parts from reference TRBV15 and TRBJ1-5): DAMVIQNPRYQVTQFGKPVTLSCSQTLNHNVMYWYQQKSSQAPKLLFHYYDKDFNNEADTPDNFQSRRPNTSFCFLDIRSPGLGDTAMYLCATSTSGNSNQPQHFGDGTRLSIL.

This chain uses TRBV5-5 with TRBJ2-5, with D possibly being TRBD1 (6 bases). This CDR3 spans 14 amino acids. From germline, CDR1 is SGHKS and CDR2 YYEKEE (reference sequence). V was trimmed by 1 base and J by 4 bases, leaving 11 bases between them. Here the CDR3 DNA reads TGTGCCAGCAGCTTGAGTTGGGGGCGAGAGACCCAGTACTTC. This encodes CASSLSWGRETQYF. The variable domain in full, with the rest retrieved from reference TRBV5-5 and TRBJ2-5, is DAGVTQSPTHLIKTRGQQVTLRCSPISGHKSVSWYQQVLGQGPQFIFQYYEKEERGRGNFPDRFSARQFPNYSSELNVNALLLGDSALYLCASSLSWGRETQYFGPGTRLLVL.

This CDR3 reads CASSQRTSGGAGSGELFF. The CDR3, as DNA: TGCGCCAGCAGCCAACGGACTAGCGGGGGGGCCGGGAGCGGGGAGCTGTTTTTT. The gene calls are TRBV4-3 and TRBJ2-2; the match to TRBD2 covers 15 bases. J was trimmed by 7 bases and V by 2 bases; bases with no gene match: 8. The germline V gene encodes CDR1 LGHNA and CDR2 YSLEER. The CDR3 covers 18 residues.

This clonotype was counted a few times. The chain joins TRBV28 to TRBJ2-2, with 9 bases aligning to TRBD2. Germline V gene lookup returns CDR1 MDHEN and CDR2 SYDVKM. The CDR3 covers 15 residues. V shed 6 bases and J 1 base; nucleotides not matched to a gene: 3. The CDR3 spells CASSPAGGNTGELFF. The CDR3 DNA reads TGTGCCAGCAGCCCAGCGGGGGGGAACACCGGGGAGCTGTTTTTT. The whole variable domain, remainder taken from reference TRBV28 and TRBJ2-2, is DVKVTQSSRYLVKRTGEKVFLECVQDMDHENMFWYRQDPGLGLRLIYFSYDVKMKEKGDIPEGYSVSREKKERFSLILESASTNQTSMYLCASSPAGGNTGELFFGEGSRLTVL.